The 24 T cell receptor beta chains presented below share a single source sample, sequenced in a study of T-cell reconstitution after alpha-beta-depleted transplantation in children. Preparation of the TCRbeta library involved a method that used unique molecular identifiers. MiXCR, applied by TCRdb to the PCR reads, yields one record per CDR3 protein. The sample shows more than 400,000 distinct CDR3 sequences, over 40% of them seen only once. The sample here was PBMCs, taken before TCRalphabeta/CD19-depleted stem cell transplant. The receptors come from a girl aged 2-10 years with aplastic anemia, due to receive a stem cell transplant.

The chain employs TRBV6-1 and TRBJ2-1; 11 bases are a match to TRBD2. Germline values: CDR1 MNHNS, CDR2 SASEGT. This CDR3 is 16 amino acids long. J lost 7 bases, V lost 6 bases, and 11 bases had no gene match. The CDR3 nucleotides are TGTGCCAGCAGGACTAGCGGGGTCGGGAATCGAAATGAGCAGTTCTTC. Translating gives CASRTSGVGNRNEQFF.

The gene calls are TRBV20-1 and TRBJ1-6; tentative D call: TRBD1 (5 bases). The CDR3 extends over 17 amino acids. Germline V gene data show CDR1 as DFQATT and CDR2 as SNEGSKA (reference sequence). V lost 0 bases to trimming and J lost 2 bases, with 14 bases between them. The CDR3 reads CSARDPQGFPYNSPLHF. CDR3 in DNA: TGCAGTGCTAGAGATCCGCAGGGATTCCCCTATAATTCACCCCTCCACTTT.

V is TRBV6-1 and J is TRBJ1-1; TRBD1 might be the D (5 bases). The V gene's germline CDR1 is MNHNS and CDR2 SASEGT. V was cut by 6 bases and J by 5 bases, with 13 bases left in between. This CDR3 is built from 13 residues. CDR3 region: CASRGTAETEAFF. In DNA, the CDR3 is TGTGCCAGCAGGGGGACGGCCGAGACTGAAGCTTTCTTT.

In this sample, this clonotype turned up a few times. The V and J genes are TRBV12-3 or TRBV12-4 and TRBJ2-7; D is perhaps TRBD2 (5 bases). Trimming took 5 bases from V and 6 from J, leaving 14 bases between them. This CDR3 comprises 13 residues. The CDR3 spells CASSLGNSGEQYF. The CDR3 DNA is TGTGCCAGCAGTCTTGGGAACAGCGGCGAGCAGTACTTC.

This clonotype occurred many times. The chain links TRBV28 to TRBJ1-2, with TRBD1 as a possible D gene (6 bases). CDR1 is MDHEN and CDR2 is SYDVKM in the germline V gene. Trimming cost V 4 bases and J 7 bases, with 7 bases left between them. This CDR3 comprises 11 residues. In DNA form, the CDR3 reads TGTGCCAGCAGTTCAGGGGCTGGCTACACCTTC. Translated, it gives CASSSGAGYTF.

The rearrangement joins TRBV5-1 to TRBJ2-7; 7 nucleotides align to TRBD1. From germline, CDR1 is SGHRS and CDR2 YFSETQ. The CDR3 spans 15 residues. The V and J ends lost 1 base and 1 base, in that order; junction bases with no gene match: 5. The CDR3 region is CASSLFGDSSYEQYF. The DNA of the CDR3 is TGCGCCAGCAGCTTGTTCGGGGACAGTTCCTACGAGCAGTACTTC.

The chain is built from TRBV12-3 or TRBV12-4 and TRBJ1-1; D unresolved. This CDR3 is built from 13 residues. The V end lost 6 bases, the J end lost 6 bases, and 14 bases lay between the germline ends. Here the CDR3 reads CASSYGGRSEAFF. In DNA, the CDR3 is TGTGCCAGCAGCTACGGAGGGAGGTCTGAAGCTTTCTTT.

This chain joins TRBV7-6 and TRBJ2-1; TRBD1 matches 7 bases. The CDR3 length is 16 residues. Germline lookup yields CDR1 SGHVS and CDR2 FNYEAQ. The ends lost 3 bases at V and 5 bases at J; junction bases unmatched: 10. For the CDR3, the DNA is TGTGCCAGCAGCTTGGGCCCCGGGACAGCTAACAATGAGCAGTTCTTC. Its translation is CASSLGPGTANNEQFF.

This chain links TRBV27 with TRBJ2-1; D is unresolved. Trimming cost V 5 bases and J 5 bases, with 13 bases left between them. Germline CDR1 and CDR2: MNHEY and SMNVEV (reference sequence). The CDR3 totals 14 residues. The CDR3 loop is CASSPRTADNEQFF. The CDR3 DNA reads TGTGCCAGCAGTCCGAGGACCGCGGACAATGAGCAGTTCTTC.

This rearrangement joins TRBV5-1 to TRBJ2-1; tentatively, D is TRBD1 (5 bases). The CDR3 runs to 14 residues. V lost 2 bases and J lost 5, with 11 bases in between. Germline values: CDR1 SGHRS, CDR2 YFSETQ. The CDR3 spells CASSFLGQNNEQFF. The CDR3 DNA follows: TGCGCCAGCAGCTTCCTCGGACAAAACAATGAGCAGTTCTTC.

This chain joins TRBV20-1 and TRBJ2-7; no definite D call. There are 11 residues in the CDR3. The V and J ends lost 6 bases and 3 bases respectively, with 9 bases between them. In germline, CDR1 is DFQATT, CDR2 SNEGSKA (reference sequence). In nucleotides, the CDR3 is TGCAGTGCCGCCTACTACTACGAGCAGTACTTC. Translating it yields CSAAYYYEQYF.

The DNA of the CDR3 is TGTGCCATCAGTGACCCGGGACTAGTAGTCGGTGAGCAGTTCTTC. This codes for CAISDPGLVVGEQFF. The chain is built from TRBV10-3 and TRBJ2-1; 8 bases are a match to TRBD2. This CDR3 region has 15 residues. Trimming cost V 3 bases and J 9 bases; bases outside gene matches: 10. In germline, CDR1 is ENHRY, CDR2 SYGVKD.

The J gene is TRBJ2-1, the V gene TRBV4-1, with a possible D match to TRBD2 (5 bases). V lost 0 bases and J 10 bases, leaving 13 bases between the germline ends. This CDR3 is built from 14 residues. CDR1 MGHRA and CDR2 YSYEKL come from the germline V gene. For the CDR3, the DNA is TGCGCCAGCAGCCAAGAGCGACGGGGAACAGAGCAGTTCTTC. Protein product: CASSQERRGTEQFF.

This clonotype was detected many times. The gene calls are TRBV21-1 and TRBJ2-1; the D call in the table, TRBD1, was not verified against the DNA. TRBV21-1 is classified as a pseudogene. The CDR3 has 19 residues. CDR3 sequence reads: CASSKAGTGDDTTYNEQFF. CDR3 bases: TGTGCCAGCAGCAAAGCCGGGACAGGAGACGACACTACTTACAATGAGCAGTTCTTC.

This clonotype was picked up a small number of times. The chain has TRBV9 and TRBJ1-2; tentatively, D is TRBD1 (6 bases). Germline values: CDR1 SGDLS, CDR2 YYNGEE. The CDR3 has 14 residues. V was trimmed by 0 bases and J by 8 bases, leaving 14 bases between them. This CDR3 is CASSVGSGARGYTF. CDR3 sequence (DNA): TGTGCCAGCAGCGTAGGTTCAGGGGCCCGAGGCTACACCTTC.

This clonotype showed up just a few times. The chain links TRBV20-1 to TRBJ2-7; no clear D gene. Germline V lookup: CDR1 DFQATT, CDR2 SNEGSKA (reference sequence). The CDR3 contains 13 residues. V gave up 3 bases and J gave up 5 bases, with 14 bases separating them. The CDR3 region is CSASPTGFDEQYF. The CDR3 nucleotides read TGCAGTGCTAGCCCGACCGGGTTTGACGAGCAGTACTTC.

This chain joins TRBV2 and TRBJ2-1; no reliable D call. Germline-derived CDR1 and CDR2 are SNHLY and FYNNEI. V shed 7 bases and J shed 0 bases, with 13 bases lying between them. This CDR3 is 15 amino acids long. The CDR3 sequence: CASTIFLSSYNEQFF. In DNA form, the CDR3 reads TGTGCCAGCACTATATTTCTAAGCTCCTACAATGAGCAGTTCTTC.

This clonotype showed up many times. J is TRBJ2-1 and V is TRBV7-3; D may be TRBD2 (5 bases). Trimming shortened V by 5 bases and J by 10 bases, and 18 bases separated the two germline ends. This CDR3 has 14 amino acids. Looked up from germline, CDR1 is SGHTA and CDR2 is FQGTGA. In DNA, the CDR3 is TGTGCCAGCAGCCCCCCGGGGTCGCGGAGCGAGCAGTTCTTC. This encodes CASSPPGSRSEQFF.

The chain is built from TRBV27 and TRBJ2-1, with 9 nucleotides matching TRBD1. The CDR3 runs 16 residues. Germline CDR1 MNHEY, CDR2 SMNVEV (reference sequence). V lost 6 bases, J lost 2 bases, and 8 bases stayed unmatched. CDR3 region: CASSLKGQGPYNEQFF. The CDR3 bases are TGTGCCAGCAGCCTTAAAGGACAGGGGCCCTACAATGAGCAGTTCTTC.

This clonotype was observed a handful of times. The chain employs TRBV20-1 and TRBJ1-5; 7 bases fit TRBD1. The J segment lost 1 base and the V segment lost 5 bases, leaving 5 bases of the junction unmatched. This CDR3 spans 14 amino acids. Germline CDR1 and CDR2: DFQATT and SNEGSKA (reference sequence). CDR3 DNA: TGCAGTGCTGACGACAGGGACAGCAATCAGCCCCAGCATTTT. This translates into CSADDRDSNQPQHF.

The chain joins TRBV29-1 to TRBJ2-7; tentatively, D is TRBD1 (5 bases). Per germline, CDR1 SQVTM and CDR2 ANQGSEA. The CDR3 has 12 amino acids. Trimming removed 2 bases from V and 2 bases from J, with 7 bases in between. The CDR3 DNA is TGCAGCGTTGAAACACAGGCCTACGAGCAGTACTTC. Translated, it gives CSVETQAYEQYF.

The chain joins TRBV20-1 to TRBJ2-1, with D uncertain. Between the trimmed V and J ends, which lost 6 bases and 2 bases, there was a span of 14 bases. Germline CDR1 and CDR2: DFQATT and SNEGSKA (reference sequence). This CDR3 has 14 residues. The CDR3 coding sequence is TGCAGTGCGCCCCGGAAGGTCGCCTACAATGAGCAGTTCTTC. It is translated as CSAPRKVAYNEQFF.

This clonotype showed up just once. The V and J genes are TRBV20-1 and TRBJ2-3, with D uncertain. Deletions cut 4 bases from V and 3 bases from J, with 8 bases between. This CDR3 comprises 12 residues. CDR1 is DFQATT and CDR2 is SNEGSKA in the germline V gene (reference sequence). The CDR3, as DNA: TGCAGTGCTACAAGCTCGACAGATACGCAGTATTTT. As protein: CSATSSTDTQYF.

This clonotype was found many times. The chain links TRBV5-1 to TRBJ1-6; unclear D gene. There are 14 residues in the CDR3. V lost 0 bases to trimming and J lost 10 bases, with 11 bases between them. Germline V gene data show CDR1 as SGHRS and CDR2 as YFSETQ. DNA for the CDR3: TGCGCCAGCAGCTTGGAAGGGAGTGGGTCACCCCTCCACTTT. It specifies CASSLEGSGSPLHF.